A selection of T cell receptor beta chains follows, all from one sample in a study of blood T cell repertoires in COVID-19. Sequencing used immunoSEQ multiplex PCR; TCRdb keeps in-frame clones, though not all of them. The sample lists approximately 320,000 clones, roughly nine tenths occurring once. The specimen was PBMCs or T cells enriched from blood (not recorded which). The receptors derive from a man in his sixties who had recovered from COVID-19. Both conserved end residues are part of each CDR3. The order of the fields is J gene, clone size, D gene, V gene, CDR3 protein, CDR3 DNA. A D gene is named only where the DNA matches it firmly. Expanded clones are given a class, and other clones once, few, many or no size at all.

j_gene: TRBJ2-5
abundance: -
d_gene: -
v_gene: TRBV11-1
CDR3aa: CASSWKGLKETQYF
CDR3nt: TGTGCCAGCAGCTGGAAGGGACTCAAGGAGACCCAGTACTTC

j_gene: TRBJ1-3
abundance: -
d_gene: TRBD1
v_gene: TRBV19
CDR3aa: CASVPGQGSGNTIYF
CDR3nt: TGTGCCAGCGTCCCCGGACAGGGTTCTGGAAACACCATATATTTT

j_gene: TRBJ1-2
abundance: -
d_gene: -
v_gene: TRBV2
CDR3aa: CASSDGRLLYGYTF
CDR3nt: TGTGCCAGCAGTGACGGGAGGCTACTCTATGGCTACACCTTC

j_gene: TRBJ2-1
abundance: -
d_gene: TRBD2
v_gene: TRBV3-1/TRBV3-2
CDR3aa: CASSQGGLAANEQFF
CDR3nt: TGTGCCAGCAGCCAAGGTGGACTAGCGGCGAATGAGCAGTTCTTC

j_gene: TRBJ2-1
abundance: -
d_gene: -
v_gene: TRBV24-1
CDR3aa: CATSDYQKDEQFF
CDR3nt: TGTGCCACCAGTGATTACCAGAAAGATGAGCAGTTCTTC

j_gene: TRBJ2-1
abundance: -
d_gene: TRBD2
v_gene: TRBV6-5
CDR3aa: CASKGLAYHEQFF
CDR3nt: TGTGCCAGCAAGGGACTAGCCTACCATGAGCAGTTCTTC

j_gene: TRBJ1-2
abundance: -
d_gene: TRBD1
v_gene: TRBV5-1
CDR3aa: CASSDPGQGAFLDGYTF
CDR3nt: TGCGCCAGCAGCGATCCGGGACAGGGGGCCTTTTTGGATGGCTACACCTTC

j_gene: TRBJ2-1
abundance: -
d_gene: TRBD2
v_gene: TRBV6-1
CDR3aa: CASSETSGGYNEQFF
CDR3nt: TGTGCCAGCAGTGAAACTAGCGGGGGGTACAATGAGCAGTTCTTC

j_gene: TRBJ2-3
abundance: -
d_gene: TRBD2
v_gene: TRBV29-1
CDR3aa: CSVRSRGAGASVSSTDTQYF
CDR3nt: TGCAGCGTCCGAAGTCGTGGAGCGGGGGCCTCAGTGAGTAGCACAGATACGCAGTATTTT

j_gene: TRBJ2-7
abundance: once
d_gene: TRBD1
v_gene: TRBV5-1
CDR3aa: CASSLGTGSGEQYF
CDR3nt: TGCGCCAGCAGCTTGGGGACAGGGTCGGGGGAGCAGTACTTC

j_gene: TRBJ2-3
abundance: -
d_gene: TRBD2
v_gene: TRBV15
CDR3aa: CATSPVMTSGALDTQYF
CDR3nt: TGTGCCACCAGCCCCGTGATGACTAGCGGAGCTTTAGATACGCAGTATTTT

j_gene: TRBJ1-5
abundance: -
d_gene: -
v_gene: TRBV5-8
CDR3aa: CASSLGQAGDQPQHF
CDR3nt: TGTGCCAGCAGCTTGGGGCAGGCGGGGGATCAGCCCCAGCATTTT

j_gene: TRBJ1-5
abundance: -
d_gene: TRBD1
v_gene: TRBV7-2
CDR3aa: CASSLDRGGQPQHF
CDR3nt: TGTGCCAGCAGCCTGGACAGGGGCGGTCAGCCCCAGCATTTT

j_gene: TRBJ2-3
abundance: once
d_gene: TRBD2
v_gene: TRBV3-1/TRBV3-2
CDR3aa: CASSQGLLAGTDTQYF
CDR3nt: TGTGCCAGCAGCCAAGGTCTACTAGCGGGCACAGATACGCAGTATTTT

j_gene: TRBJ2-7
abundance: -
d_gene: TRBD2
v_gene: TRBV3-1/TRBV3-2
CDR3aa: CASSQAGGYEQYF
CDR3nt: TGTGCCAGCAGCCAAGCGGGAGGTTACGAGCAGTACTTC

j_gene: TRBJ1-6
abundance: -
d_gene: -
v_gene: TRBV27
CDR3aa: CASTPPLSRRVNNSPLHF
CDR3nt: TGTGCCAGCACCCCCCCTTTGAGTAGACGGGTCAATAATTCACCCCTCCACTTT

j_gene: TRBJ2-1
abundance: -
d_gene: -
v_gene: TRBV4-3
CDR3aa: CASSQSPQGHEQFF
CDR3nt: TGCGCCAGCAGCCAATCTCCCCAGGGCCATGAGCAGTTCTTC

j_gene: TRBJ2-1
abundance: once
d_gene: TRBD2
v_gene: TRBV6-1
CDR3aa: CASSEARLAGNEQFF
CDR3nt: TGTGCCAGCAGTGAAGCGCGGCTAGCGGGGAATGAGCAGTTCTTC

j_gene: TRBJ1-4
abundance: -
d_gene: TRBD1
v_gene: TRBV27
CDR3aa: CASRRQGGFEKLFF
CDR3nt: TGTGCCAGCAGAAGACAGGGTGGCTTTGAAAAACTGTTTTTT

j_gene: TRBJ2-2
abundance: -
d_gene: TRBD1
v_gene: TRBV4-1
CDR3aa: CASSQGVTGGGTGELFF
CDR3nt: TGCGCCAGCAGCCAAGGGGTGACAGGGGGCGGAACCGGGGAGCTGTTTTTT

j_gene: TRBJ2-1
abundance: -
d_gene: TRBD2
v_gene: TRBV7-2
CDR3aa: CASRPRTSLMQFF
CDR3nt: TGTGCCAGCAGACCCCGGACTAGCTTGATGCAGTTCTTC

j_gene: TRBJ2-3
abundance: -
d_gene: TRBD2
v_gene: TRBV7-9
CDR3aa: CASSLAGGADTQYF
CDR3nt: TGTGCCAGCAGCTTAGCCGGGGGGGCAGATACGCAGTATTTT

j_gene: TRBJ1-1
abundance: -
d_gene: -
v_gene: TRBV11-3
CDR3aa: CASSLRLNTEAFF
CDR3nt: TGTGCCAGCAGCCTCAGGTTAAACACTGAAGCTTTCTTT

j_gene: TRBJ2-5
abundance: -
d_gene: -
v_gene: TRBV12-3/TRBV12-4
CDR3aa: CATKEGVGETQYF
CDR3nt: TGTGCCACCAAAGAGGGTGTCGGGGAGACCCAGTACTTC

j_gene: TRBJ2-1
abundance: -
d_gene: TRBD1
v_gene: TRBV4-1
CDR3aa: CASSHKTGTGRYNEQFF
CDR3nt: TGCGCCAGCAGCCACAAAACCGGGACAGGACGGTACAATGAGCAGTTCTTC

j_gene: TRBJ1-1
abundance: -
d_gene: -
v_gene: TRBV7-2
CDR3aa: CASHRTRNTEAFF
CDR3nt: TGTGCCAGTCATAGAACGCGGAACACTGAAGCTTTCTTT

j_gene: TRBJ1-6
abundance: -
d_gene: -
v_gene: TRBV9
CDR3aa: CASSVGDTNSPLHF
CDR3nt: TGTGCCAGCAGCGTAGGAGATACTAATTCACCCCTCCACTTT

j_gene: TRBJ2-5
abundance: -
d_gene: TRBD2
v_gene: TRBV5-6
CDR3aa: CASRIPSGGPETQYF
CDR3nt: TGTGCCAGCAGGATACCTAGCGGGGGGCCAGAGACCCAGTACTTC

j_gene: TRBJ2-7
abundance: -
d_gene: TRBD1
v_gene: TRBV4-2
CDR3aa: CASSPGQSYEQYF
CDR3nt: TGTGCCAGCAGCCCGGGACAGTCCTACGAGCAGTACTTC

j_gene: TRBJ2-1
abundance: -
d_gene: TRBD1
v_gene: TRBV29-1
CDR3aa: CSGIDRAVVNEQFF
CDR3nt: TGCAGCGGAATAGACAGGGCAGTAGTCAATGAGCAGTTCTTC

j_gene: TRBJ2-7
abundance: -
d_gene: TRBD1
v_gene: TRBV27
CDR3aa: CASSVDRGYEQYF
CDR3nt: TGTGCCAGCAGTGTGGACAGGGGCTACGAGCAGTACTTC

j_gene: TRBJ2-7
abundance: few
d_gene: TRBD1
v_gene: TRBV29-1
CDR3aa: CSVEGIQGIGYEQYF
CDR3nt: TGCAGCGTTGAGGGGATACAGGGGATAGGATACGAGCAGTACTTC

j_gene: TRBJ2-3
abundance: -
d_gene: TRBD2
v_gene: TRBV7-9
CDR3aa: CASSSSGGTDTQYF
CDR3nt: TGTGCCAGCAGCTCTAGCGGGGGAACAGATACGCAGTATTTT

j_gene: TRBJ1-1
abundance: once
d_gene: -
v_gene: TRBV7-9
CDR3aa: CASSSGENTEAFF
CDR3nt: TGTGCCAGCAGCTCAGGTGAGAACACTGAAGCTTTCTTT

j_gene: TRBJ1-3
abundance: -
d_gene: -
v_gene: TRBV6-2/TRBV6-3
CDR3aa: CASSFAGGNTIYF
CDR3nt: TGTGCCAGCAGTTTCGCCGGTGGTAACACCATATATTTT

j_gene: TRBJ1-5
abundance: -
d_gene: -
v_gene: TRBV10-3
CDR3aa: CAISETGNSNQPQHF
CDR3nt: TGTGCCATCAGTGAGACAGGGAATAGCAATCAGCCCCAGCATTTT

j_gene: TRBJ2-1
abundance: -
d_gene: TRBD2
v_gene: TRBV6-5
CDR3aa: CASSYLLAGGVNEQFF
CDR3nt: TGTGCCAGCAGTTACTTACTAGCGGGAGGCGTGAATGAGCAGTTCTTC

j_gene: TRBJ2-2
abundance: -
d_gene: TRBD2
v_gene: TRBV10-2
CDR3aa: CASRGWREYTGELFF
CDR3nt: TGCGCCAGCAGGGGCTGGCGGGAGTACACCGGGGAGCTGTTTTTT

j_gene: TRBJ1-5
abundance: -
d_gene: -
v_gene: TRBV15
CDR3aa: CATSRGGNSNQPQHF
CDR3nt: TGTGCCACCAGCAGGGGGGGTAATAGCAATCAGCCCCAGCATTTT

j_gene: TRBJ1-3
abundance: once
d_gene: -
v_gene: TRBV4-2
CDR3aa: CASSQEATANSGNTIYF
CDR3nt: TGTGCCAGCAGCCAAGAAGCGACGGCCAACTCTGGAAACACCATATATTTT

j_gene: TRBJ1-1
abundance: once
d_gene: TRBD1
v_gene: TRBV9
CDR3aa: CASSAGGGGGTEAFF
CDR3nt: TGTGCCAGCAGCGCCGGTGGAGGGGGCGGCACTGAAGCTTTCTTT

j_gene: TRBJ1-1
abundance: -
d_gene: -
v_gene: TRBV5-1
CDR3aa: CASSLPQGRAEAFF
CDR3nt: TGCGCCAGCAGCTTGCCGCAGGGGAGGGCTGAAGCTTTCTTT

j_gene: TRBJ1-1
abundance: -
d_gene: -
v_gene: TRBV12-5
CDR3aa: CASGLPPNTEAFF
CDR3nt: TGTGCTAGTGGTTTGCCCCCTAACACTGAAGCTTTCTTT

j_gene: TRBJ1-3
abundance: -
d_gene: -
v_gene: TRBV10-1
CDR3aa: CASSDMAGSGNTIYF
CDR3nt: TGCGCCAGCAGTGACATGGCGGGCTCTGGAAACACCATATATTTT

j_gene: TRBJ2-7
abundance: -
d_gene: -
v_gene: TRBV27
CDR3aa: CASSPPCEQYF
CDR3nt: TGTGCCAGCAGTCCCCCCTGTGAGCAGTACTTC

j_gene: TRBJ1-1
abundance: -
d_gene: -
v_gene: TRBV5-1
CDR3aa: CASSLGRGWGNTEAFF
CDR3nt: TGCGCCAGCAGCTTGGGCAGGGGATGGGGGAACACTGAAGCTTTCTTT

j_gene: TRBJ2-5
abundance: -
d_gene: TRBD2
v_gene: TRBV9
CDR3aa: CASSVQGGRSIETQYF
CDR3nt: TGTGCCAGCAGCGTGCAGGGCGGGAGGAGCATAGAGACCCAGTACTTC

j_gene: TRBJ1-3
abundance: once
d_gene: -
v_gene: TRBV11-1
CDR3aa: CASSLASAYSGNTIYF
CDR3nt: TGTGCCAGCAGCTTAGCCTCCGCCTACTCTGGAAACACCATATATTTT

j_gene: TRBJ2-2
abundance: -
d_gene: TRBD2
v_gene: TRBV5-5
CDR3aa: CASSLAVLARNTGELFF
CDR3nt: TGTGCCAGCAGCTTGGCCGTACTAGCGAGGAACACCGGGGAGCTGTTTTTT

j_gene: TRBJ2-7
abundance: -
d_gene: TRBD2
v_gene: TRBV4-3
CDR3aa: CASSQDRTSVSEQYF
CDR3nt: TGCGCCAGCAGCCAAGATAGGACTAGCGTGAGCGAGCAGTACTTC

j_gene: TRBJ1-1
abundance: -
d_gene: -
v_gene: TRBV5-1
CDR3aa: CASSRMPRTANTEAFF
CDR3nt: TGCGCCAGCAGCCGTATGCCCCGGACAGCGAACACTGAAGCTTTCTTT

j_gene: TRBJ2-3
abundance: once
d_gene: TRBD2
v_gene: TRBV12-5
CDR3aa: CASAPSGTFGDTQYF
CDR3nt: TGTGCTAGTGCTCCTAGCGGGACCTTTGGGGATACGCAGTATTTT

j_gene: TRBJ1-3
abundance: once
d_gene: -
v_gene: TRBV19
CDR3aa: CGGGAGPGNTIYF
CDR3nt: TGTGGTGGTGGGGCCGGTCCTGGAAACACCATATATTTT

j_gene: TRBJ2-7
abundance: -
d_gene: TRBD1
v_gene: TRBV4-1
CDR3aa: CASSQDWDRGAYEQYF
CDR3nt: TGCGCCAGCAGCCAAGATTGGGACAGGGGGGCCTACGAGCAGTACTTC

j_gene: TRBJ2-1
abundance: -
d_gene: TRBD2
v_gene: TRBV5-1
CDR3aa: CASSQGPLASGRYNEQFF
CDR3nt: TGCGCCAGCAGCCAGGGGCCGCTGGCTAGCGGGAGGTACAATGAGCAGTTCTTC

j_gene: TRBJ1-5
abundance: -
d_gene: -
v_gene: TRBV27
CDR3aa: CAGSLFFGHQPQHF
CDR3nt: TGTGCCGGCAGTTTATTCTTTGGGCATCAGCCCCAGCATTTT

j_gene: TRBJ1-5
abundance: -
d_gene: -
v_gene: TRBV30
CDR3aa: CAWSAPTWGGRGQPQHF
CDR3nt: TGTGCCTGGAGTGCTCCCACCTGGGGGGGGCGCGGTCAGCCCCAGCATTTT

j_gene: TRBJ1-5
abundance: once
d_gene: -
v_gene: TRBV19
CDR3aa: CASTPGGLVGWVSNQPQHF
CDR3nt: TGTGCCAGTACTCCCGGGGGGCTTGTCGGGTGGGTTAGCAATCAGCCCCAGCATTTT

j_gene: TRBJ1-6
abundance: -
d_gene: -
v_gene: TRBV7-2
CDR3aa: CASSLVGESSYNSPLHF
CDR3nt: TGTGCCAGCAGCTTAGTCGGGGAGAGCTCCTATAATTCACCCCTCCACTTT